A single T cell receptor beta chain is shown here with its context. What it binds is not known. The record originates from a study of cytomegalovirus exposure and HLA in healthy donors. Notes on the study in general: The authors listed 180 or so TCR beta chains as cytomegalovirus-associated. Among TCR sequences, most were rare, though some public TCRs appeared in many donors.

The table came from immunoSEQ multiplex PCR; TCRdb's copy has only in-frame clones and leaves some out. Of just under 75,000 clones in the sample, 94% were seen once. The CDR3 is 17 residues long. The sample consisted of PBMCs. V and J are TRBV21-1 and TRBJ2-2; TRBD1, the table's D call, was not compared with the DNA. TRBV21-1 is a listed pseudogene. The TCR originated in a young woman in good health and CMV-seropositive. The CDR3 protein is CASSGGTGFSNTGELFF. The DNA of the CDR3 is TGTGCCAGCAGCGGCGGGACAGGGTTTTCGAACACCGGGGAGCTGTTTTTT.